This T cell receptor (beta chain) was obtained from a study of patients and donors after allogeneic stem cell transplantation. The CDR3 runs 16 residues. V was clipped by 2 bases and J by 11 bases; unmatched bases: 9. Per germline, CDR1 SGHDT and CDR2 YYEEEE. TCRdb re-called the RT-PCR reads through MiXCR, storing one row per CDR3 protein. The table includes over 150,000 distinct CDR3 sequences, approximately 30% detected once. Material for sequencing was blood, either unsorted or a sorted T cell fraction (not recorded which). The sequence was obtained from a human donor who was either an allogeneic HSCT recipient or a stem cell or donor lymphocyte infusion donor (not recorded which). It is not recorded whose cells these are; they may come from a transplant donor. The rearrangement links TRBV5-6 to TRBJ2-1, with 14 bases lining up with TRBD2. CDR3 sequence reads: CASSFQGLAGGAKQFF. CDR3 DNA sequence: TGTGCCAGCAGCTTTCAAGGACTAGCGGGAGGAGCGAAGCAGTTCTTC.